This paragraph covers one T cell receptor beta chain sequence. Its antigen is still unknown. These data come from a study of cytomegalovirus exposure and HLA in healthy donors. Study-wide results and caveats: There were several of the most significant clusters that appeared linked to common viral pathogens in a later analysis. Three CMV-associated chains were confirmed in vitro to be specific for CMV antigens. A later analysis linked a missense DCLRE1C variant to TCR beta V- and J-gene trimming.

CDR1 and CDR2 from the germline V gene are MNHEY and SVGAGI. The CDR3 has 12 amino acids. Between the trimmed V and J ends, which lost 0 bases and 7 bases, there was a span of 6 bases. PCR primers comprised 60 Vbeta and 13 Jbeta primers. Assay: immunoSEQ multiplex PCR; the TCRdb copy retains only in-frame clones and omits some. The repertoire includes 150,000 to 200,000 clones, about 81% of them detected once, and over 2% sits in the top ten. The sequence was obtained from a woman in her twenties or thirties in good health and CMV-seronegative. Sequencing input: PBMCs. This chain links TRBV6-5 with TRBJ2-5, with a possible D match to TRBD2 (5 bases). The CDR3 sequence is CASSYSEGTQYF. The CDR3 region has the DNA TGTGCCAGCAGTTACTCTGAGGGGACCCAGTACTTC.